This T cell receptor beta chain was obtained from a study of vaccination and CD4 T cells after COVID-19. Sequence data for DNA of cultured CD4+ T cells were generated by the Oncomine TCR Beta short-read assay. Genomic DNA was drawn out of CD4+ T cells grown in culture. A single record per CDR3 protein comes from TCRdb applying MiXCR to the PCR reads. The sample has around 2,700 distinct CDR3 sequences, about two fifths seen once. V dropped 1 base and J dropped 8; count of bases not matched to a gene: 10. Germline V gene data show CDR1 as MDHEN and CDR2 as SYDVKM. The CDR3 totals 15 residues. Worth noting for this clonotype: Its target is unknown.

The treatment here: approximately 11-day PBMC culture with coronavirus spike peptide pools or control peptides (ViraFEST assay). One should note that the unexposed donor's CD4+ T cells were collected before the COVID-19 pandemic (2011-2018). J is TRBJ1-2 and V is TRBV28; 7 bases line up with TRBD1. The clonotype comes from a human donor in good health. Material: CD4+ T cells from blood, cultured in vitro. CDR3 region: CASSLYMVRGPGYTF. In nucleotides, the CDR3 is TGTGCCAGCAGTTTATACATGGTGAGGGGGCCGGGCTACACCTTC.